This is a list of T cell receptor beta chains from one sample in a study of T cells in Graves' hyperthyroidism and ophthalmopathy. TCRdb processed the multiplex PCR reads anew with MiXCR; each CDR3 protein has one entry. The sample carries about 400,000 distinct CDR3 sequences, around a sixth recorded once. The sequencing input was blood. The receptor source for this set is a woman between 18 and 29 years old with Graves' hyperthyroidism. The CDR3 runs from the conserved cysteine through the conserved F or W. Fields, in order: J gene, clone size, V gene, D gene, CDR3 protein, CDR3 DNA. The D gene is left open where the match is weak. Clone size is given for some rows only: seen once, a few or many times, or a class if the clone is expanded.

J: TRBJ2-7; size: few; V: TRBV2; D: TRBD1; CDR3: CASRKPGQGYEQYF; DNA: TGTGCCAGCAGGAAACCGGGACAGGGGTACGAGCAGTACTTC
J: TRBJ1-1; size: many; V: TRBV28; D: TRBD1; CDR3: CASRGTGVNTEAFF; DNA: TGTGCCAGCAGGGGGACAGGGGTGAACACTGAAGCTTTCTTT
J: TRBJ2-5; size: .; V: TRBV19; D: .; CDR3: CASSFRDGAGETQYF; DNA: TGTGCCAGTAGTTTCCGGGACGGCGCTGGGGAGACCCAGTACTTC
J: TRBJ1-3; size: many; V: TRBV11-2; D: .; CDR3: CASSRAAMFGNTIYF; DNA: TGTGCCAGCAGCCGGGCAGCTATGTTTGGAAACACCATATATTTT
J: TRBJ2-4; size: .; V: TRBV20-1; D: .; CDR3: CSASSAWKNIQYF; DNA: TGCAGTGCTAGTTCGGCCTGGAAAAACATTCAGTACTTC
J: TRBJ2-3; size: .; V: TRBV7-2; D: .; CDR3: CASSLSRGADTQYF; DNA: TGTGCCAGCAGCTTATCCAGGGGCGCAGATACGCAGTATTTT
J: TRBJ2-5; size: .; V: TRBV4-2; D: .; CDR3: CASSQAGETQYF; DNA: TGTGCCAGCAGCCAAGCGGGGGAGACCCAGTACTTC
J: TRBJ2-1; size: many; V: TRBV18; D: .; CDR3: CASSPGQNNEQFF; DNA: TGTGCCAGCTCACCAGGGCAGAACAATGAGCAGTTCTTC
J: TRBJ1-1; size: many; V: TRBV27; D: .; CDR3: CASNRGRYTEAFF; DNA: TGTGCCAGCAACCGAGGGAGATACACTGAAGCTTTCTTT
J: TRBJ1-6; size: many; V: TRBV12-3/TRBV12-4; D: .; CDR3: CASSFQSSYNSPLHF; DNA: TGTGCCAGCAGTTTCCAGAGCTCCTATAATTCACCCCTCCACTTT
J: TRBJ2-7; size: few; V: TRBV6-1; D: TRBD1; CDR3: CASSEPGQDPYEQYF; DNA: TGTGCCAGCAGTGAACCGGGACAGGATCCCTACGAGCAGTACTTC
J: TRBJ2-7; size: many; V: TRBV24-1; D: .; CDR3: CATSPGEGDEQYF; DNA: TGTGCCACCAGCCCCGGAGAGGGAGACGAGCAGTACTTC
J: TRBJ2-2; size: many; V: TRBV6-1; D: TRBD2; CDR3: CASRAGTSGGGELFF; DNA: TGTGCCAGCAGGGCCGGGACTAGCGGCGGCGGGGAGCTGTTTTTT
J: TRBJ1-4; size: many; V: TRBV15; D: TRBD1; CDR3: CATSRSGQALGKLFF; DNA: TGTGCCACCAGCAGATCGGGACAGGCACTCGGAAAACTGTTTTTT
J: TRBJ2-1; size: many; V: TRBV11-1; D: .; CDR3: CASSPWDNEQFF; DNA: TGTGCCAGCAGCCCTTGGGACAATGAGCAGTTCTTC
J: TRBJ1-4; size: few; V: TRBV20-1; D: .; CDR3: CSARVGRGVGGEKLFF; DNA: TGCAGTGCTAGAGTCGGACGGGGCGTAGGGGGTGAAAAACTGTTTTTT
J: TRBJ1-1; size: many; V: TRBV12-3/TRBV12-4; D: TRBD1; CDR3: CASSLNRGLPAFF; DNA: TGTGCCAGCAGTCTGAACAGGGGGCTCCCAGCTTTCTTT
J: TRBJ2-7; size: .; V: TRBV12-3/TRBV12-4; D: .; CDR3: CASSLVPSRGEQYF; DNA: TGTGCCAGCAGTTTAGTTCCTTCCAGGGGCGAGCAGTACTTC
J: TRBJ2-1; size: .; V: TRBV15; D: .; CDR3: CATSTTGSYNEQLF; DNA: TGTGCCACCAGTACTACAGGGTCCTACAATGAGCAGCTCTTC
J: TRBJ2-5; size: many; V: TRBV20-1; D: TRBD1; CDR3: CSARTGQGGETQYF; DNA: TGCAGTGCTAGGACGGGACAGGGCGGGGAGACCCAGTACTTC
J: TRBJ2-1; size: many; V: TRBV12-3/TRBV12-4; D: .; CDR3: CASGENEQFF; DNA: TGTGCCAGCGGGGAGAATGAGCAGTTCTTC
J: TRBJ1-6; size: many; V: TRBV28; D: .; CDR3: CASRSGTAHSPLHF; DNA: TGTGCCAGCCGATCCGGCACAGCACATTCACCCCTCCACTTT
J: TRBJ2-3; size: .; V: TRBV7-9; D: TRBD2; CDR3: CASSLRRGGRIKSDTQYF; DNA: TGTGCCAGCAGCTTAAGGCGGGGGGGCCGAATCAAGTCAGATACGCAGTATTTT
J: TRBJ1-2; size: .; V: TRBV7-2; D: TRBD1; CDR3: CASSFWGTGTGYGYTF; DNA: TGTGCCAGCAGCTTTTGGGGGACAGGGACCGGCTATGGCTACACCTTC
J: TRBJ2-1; size: many; V: TRBV2; D: .; CDR3: CASSEYNEQFF; DNA: TGTGCCAGCAGTGAGTACAATGAGCAGTTCTTC
J: TRBJ2-3; size: once; V: TRBV7-9; D: TRBD2; CDR3: CASSSLAGGMDTQYF; DNA: TGTGCCAGCAGCTCACTAGCGGGAGGAATGGATACGCAGTATTTT